The text below deals with one TCR beta chain. The antigen this receptor binds is unknown. It has no much larger one-base neighbor in the sample; base qualities were not kept. The immunoSEQ Assay, a bias-controlled multiplex PCR, was used to amplify TCRbeta CDR3 regions from genomic DNA. The study's own analysis went as follows. The number of nucleated cells in each sample was estimated by amplification of reference gene primers within the assay. To quantify the absolute abundance of each unique TCRbeta CDR3 rearrangement, sequence reads were collapsed and filtered. Productive Simpson clonality was computed per sample as the square root of Simpson's diversity index over productive rearrangements. The source is immuneACCESS, and TCRdb retained only in-frame sequences with V and J called. Part of the clones is not carried over; for the studies checked, unresolved V genes explain less than half of this, and the remainder is unexplained. The D gene and trimming were derived from the DNA, and the V and J assignments and clone size from that table. The sample includes around 400,000 clones, with just over 90% observed a single time. More than 0.85% of the sample comes from the top ten.

The record originates from a study of blood T cell repertoires in COVID-19 (dated by TCRdb to about 2020). With respect to the entire study: Collaborator samples came from the United States, Italy and Spain and covered acute and convalescent phases of COVID-19. Samples came from the ongoing ImmuneRACE study (first 160 participants) plus 1,254 subjects from 6 global collaborators. The prospective study material was composed of cDNA or gDNA derived from T cells, B-cell-depleted T cells, or PBMCs. Subjects who had been exposed to COVID-19, were actively infected with it, or had recovered from it provided the deeply sampled blood TCRbeta repertoires that made up the dataset. The repertoires were released in a freely available public database intended as a resource for research on the immune response to SARS-CoV-2. Nearly every sample came with metadata listing a de-identified subject ID, COVID-19 status, age in years and sex. Where available, HLA class I and class II types were taken from metadata supplied by the sample provider and were not determined by assay-based typing.

The paper as a whole reports these results and caveats: How much clinical and demographic metadata was included differed by source and by participant, and the metadata was provided uncurated.

Participants in the prospective study were enrolled through a virtual design, were aged 18 to 89 years, and lived in 24 United States geographic areas. Cohort assignment in the prospective study relied on participant-reported clinical history from a screening survey and a study questionnaire. Exposed participants had been in contact, within 2 weeks of entering the study, with a person who had a PCR-confirmed or clinician-diagnosed case of COVID-19. Mobile phlebotomists in the prospective study collected whole blood, serum and a nasopharyngeal or oropharyngeal swab from every participant. Additional blood draws and questionnaires over an approximately two-month period could optionally be provided by prospective study participants. Before DNA extraction, blood samples from the prospective study were shipped at room temperature or frozen. Sequencing was performed on PBMCs or T cells enriched from blood (not recorded which). This receptor was identified in a woman between 40 and 55 years old who had been exposed to COVID-19.

The CDR3 sequence is CASSRSRTVNTEAFF. The nucleotides read TGTGCCAGTAGTCGGTCGAGGACAGTGAACACTGAAGCTTTCTTT. This receptor chain uses TRBV19 and TRBJ1-1; perhaps TRBD1 is the D gene, with 6 bases matching. Inclusive of the bounding cysteine and phenylalanine, the CDR3 is 15 residues long. Of all the DNA, just the CDR3 is kept, 45 bases in frame from base 1. CDR1 is given as LNHDA and CDR2 as SQIVND, both from the germline V gene (reference sequence). V is reduced by 5 bases and J by 0 bases, leaving a spacing of 13 bases between them.